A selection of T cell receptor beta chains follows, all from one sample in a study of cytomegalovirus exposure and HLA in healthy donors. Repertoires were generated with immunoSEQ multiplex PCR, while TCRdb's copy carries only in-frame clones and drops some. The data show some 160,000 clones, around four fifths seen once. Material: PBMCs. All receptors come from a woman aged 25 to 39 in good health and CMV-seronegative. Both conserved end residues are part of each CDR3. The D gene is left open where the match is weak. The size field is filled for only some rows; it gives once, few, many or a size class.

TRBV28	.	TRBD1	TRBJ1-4	CASSPPGTGNEKLFF	TGTGCCAGCAGTCCGCCCGGGACAGGGAACGAAAAACTGTTTTTT
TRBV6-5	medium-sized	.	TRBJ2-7	CASSSRGGEFYEQYF	TGTGCCAGCAGTTCTAGGGGGGGGGAATTCTACGAGCAGTACTTC
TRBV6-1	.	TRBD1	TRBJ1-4	CASRGVTGVGEKLFF	TGTGCCAGCAGGGGGGTGACAGGGGTAGGAGAAAAACTGTTTTTT
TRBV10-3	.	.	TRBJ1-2	CAISEQVNYGYTF	TGTGCCATCAGTGAGCAGGTTAACTATGGCTACACCTTC
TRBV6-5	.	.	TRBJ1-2	CASRPGDPLEYGYTF	TGTGCCAGCAGACCAGGGGACCCTCTTGAATATGGCTACACCTTC
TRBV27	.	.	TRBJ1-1	CASILSRGGNTEAFF	TGTGCCAGCATTCTCTCAAGGGGGGGAAACACTGAAGCTTTCTTT
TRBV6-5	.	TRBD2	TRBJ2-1	CASSRTSGGYEQFF	TGTGCCAGCAGTAGGACTAGCGGGGGCTATGAGCAGTTCTTC
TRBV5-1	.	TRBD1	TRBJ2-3	CASSRDRGPTDTQYF	TGCGCCAGCAGCCGGGACAGGGGGCCTACAGATACGCAGTATTTT
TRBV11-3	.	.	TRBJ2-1	CASSFALGGPNEQFF	TGTGCCAGCAGCTTCGCCCTCGGGGGGCCTAATGAGCAGTTCTTC
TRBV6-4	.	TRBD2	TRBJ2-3	CASSDRSGGGPDTQYF	TGTGCCAGCAGTGACCGAAGCGGGGGAGGGCCAGATACGCAGTATTTT
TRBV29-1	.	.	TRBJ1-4	CSYLPGETNEKLFF	TGCAGCTACTTGCCCGGGGAGACTAATGAAAAACTGTTTTTT